What follows are 9 T cell receptor beta chains derived from one specimen sequenced in a study of cytomegalovirus exposure and HLA in healthy donors. The study ran its PCR with 60 Vbeta and 13 Jbeta primers. Only in-frame clones appear in the TCRdb table, and some are missing; sequencing was by immunoSEQ multiplex PCR. The repertoire includes about 230,000 clones, 85% of them detected once, and roughly 1.3% sits in the top ten. The specimen sequenced was PBMCs. The source of these receptors is a human donor in good health.

This chain joins TRBV25-1 and TRBJ1-1, with D uncertain. The CDR3 runs 16 residues. Germline V gives CDR1 MGHDK, CDR2 SYGVNS. Deletions cut 6 bases from V and 6 bases from J, with 23 bases between. CDR3 in amino acids: CASRDSNGLVYAEAFF. In DNA, the CDR3 is TGTGCCAGCAGGGACTCCAACGGCCTTGTTTACGCTGAAGCTTTCTTT.

The chain recombines TRBV7-3 with TRBJ2-3, with D possibly matching TRBD1 (5 bases). Germline V gene sequence: CDR1 SGHTA, CDR2 FQGTGA. Trimming pared 3 bases from V and 4 bases from J, leaving 11 bases between. The CDR3 extends over 14 amino acids. CDR3 region: CASSFGHSSDTQYF. As DNA, the CDR3 is TGTGCCAGCAGCTTCGGACACTCCTCAGATACGCAGTATTTT.

V gene TRBV7-8 combines with J gene TRBJ2-1; D possibly corresponds to TRBD1 (7 bases). This CDR3 has 15 amino acids. CDR1 is SGHVS and CDR2 is FQNEAQ in the germline V gene. V shed 2 bases and J shed 7 bases, with 15 bases lying between them. The CDR3 loop is CASSLSPQGGNEQFF. CDR3 bases: TGTGCCAGCAGCTTAAGTCCCCAGGGGGGTAATGAGCAGTTCTTC.

The chain links TRBV7-9 to TRBJ2-1, with D unresolved. This CDR3 region has 13 residues. CDR1 SEHNR and CDR2 FQNEAQ come from the germline V gene (reference sequence). The V gene lost 1 base and the J gene lost 6 bases, with 7 bases spanning the gap. The CDR3 protein is CASSLVSLNEQFF. DNA of the CDR3: TGTGCCAGCAGCTTAGTTTCTCTCAATGAGCAGTTCTTC.

This chain links TRBV30 with TRBJ2-5, with a tentative D call TRBD2 (5 bases). Trimming removed 1 base at V and 3 bases at J, with 15 bases between. CDR3 length equals 15 residues. Germline V gives CDR1 GTSNPN, CDR2 SVGIG (reference sequence). Written as DNA, the CDR3 is TGTGCCTGGAGTGCCGGACGGCACGGGAAAGAGACCCAGTACTTC. Translation gives CAWSAGRHGKETQYF.

The chain uses TRBV7-9 and TRBJ1-2; 8 bases fit TRBD1. The V gene end was trimmed by 4 bases and the J gene end by 5 bases; junction bases not matched to a gene: 15. This CDR3 has 17 amino acids. Looked up from germline, CDR1 is SEHNR and CDR2 is FQNEAQ (reference sequence). The CDR3 nucleotides read TGTGCCAGCAGCTCAAATATCGGGGACAGGCGGCTTTATGGCTACACCTTC. Amino acids: CASSSNIGDRRLYGYTF.

Here the CDR3 DNA reads TGTGCCAGCAGCTCCCTCGCGGGGGCCAGGGGGACCCAGTACTTC. Its translation: CASSSLAGARGTQYF. The chain has TRBV7-9 and TRBJ2-5; tentatively, D is TRBD2 (7 bases). This CDR3 has 15 residues. Germline V gives CDR1 SEHNR, CDR2 FQNEAQ (reference sequence). Trimming removed 4 bases from V and 7 bases from J, with 19 bases in between. Looking up the rest from reference TRBV7-9 and TRBJ2-5 gives the full variable domain: DTGVSQNPRHKITKRGQNVTFRCDPISEHNRLYWYRQTLGQGPEFLTYFQNEAQLEKSRLLSDRFSAERPKGSFSTLEIQRTEQGDSAMYLCASSSLAGARGTQYFGPGTRLLVL.

This chain uses TRBV19 with TRBJ2-3; 7 bases align to TRBD2. V was clipped by 1 base and J by 5 bases; unmatched bases: 3. Germline CDR1 and CDR2: LNHDA and SQIVND (reference sequence). The CDR3 consists of 14 residues. CDR3 amino acids: CASSIAGGLDTQYF. CDR3 DNA sequence: TGTGCCAGTAGTATAGCGGGAGGTTTAGATACGCAGTATTTT.

The chain couples TRBV7-6 to TRBJ2-3; 10 bases map to TRBD2. Unmatched junction bases numbered 15, after V lost 4 bases and J lost 2 bases. The CDR3 sequence is 19 residues long. Per germline, CDR1 SGHVS and CDR2 FNYEAQ. This chain's CDR3 is CASSSPGWTSGQNTDTQYF. The CDR3 coding sequence is TGTGCCAGCAGCTCCCCGGGGTGGACTAGCGGACAAAACACAGATACGCAGTATTTT.